These 10 T cell receptor beta chains were sequenced from one sample in a study of T cell changes during pregnancy in multiple sclerosis. Profiling relied on immunoSEQ multiplex PCR, and the TCRdb table lists in-frame clones only, not all of them. The table lists over 40,000 clones, 92% of them singletons. Sequenced material: peripheral blood, taken in the third trimester of pregnancy. Every receptor here comes from a female donor with multiple sclerosis, enrolled in a pregnancy study.

The chain combines TRBV7-3 with TRBJ2-2; D call uncertain. Trimming shortened V by 2 bases and J by 6 bases, and 13 bases separated the two germline ends. The CDR3 is 15 amino acids. Per the germline V gene, CDR1 is SGHTA and CDR2 is FQGTGA. This CDR3 is CASSLESARPGELFF. CDR3 DNA: TGTGCCAGCAGCTTAGAGTCCGCCCGCCCCGGGGAGCTGTTTTTT.

This clone was detected once. The DNA of the CDR3 is TGTGCCAGCTCCGGGACAGGGGGTAACGATGAGCAGTTCTTC. This codes for CASSGTGGNDEQFF. The chain combines TRBV25-1 with TRBJ2-1; 11 positions agree with TRBD1. Per the germline V gene, CDR1 is MGHDK and CDR2 is SYGVNS. With 8 bases clipped from V and 8 bases from J, the junction kept 8 bases outside the gene matches. The CDR3 loop spans 14 amino acids.

This clone occurred once. The chain employs TRBV4-3 and TRBJ2-7; no firm D call. V was clipped by 0 bases and J by 0 bases, with 15 bases between them. Germline CDR1 is LGHNA and CDR2 is YSLEER. This CDR3 is built from 17 residues. Here the CDR3 reads CASSQEPQSASSYEQYF. For the CDR3, the DNA is TGCGCCAGCAGCCAAGAGCCCCAATCAGCGAGCTCCTACGAGCAGTACTTC.

This clone was seen once. V gene TRBV5-4 combines with J gene TRBJ1-2; D unresolved. CDR3 length equals 13 residues. Germline V CDR1 and CDR2: SGHNT, YYREEE (reference sequence). With 3 bases removed from V and 3 bases from J, the gap between germline ends came to 9 bases. The CDR3 DNA reads as TGTGCCAGCAGCTATGACATCGACTATGGCTACACCTTC. Amino acids: CASSYDIDYGYTF.

The J gene is TRBJ2-5, the V gene TRBV4-3, with unresolved D. Germline V gene sequence: CDR1 LGHNA, CDR2 YSLEER. CDR3 length: 13 amino acids. The V end lost 0 bases, the J end lost 4 bases, and 6 bases lay between the germline ends. CDR3 protein: CASSQDGRETQYF. Here the CDR3 DNA reads TGCGCCAGCAGCCAAGATGGCCGAGAGACCCAGTACTTC.

This rearrangement joins TRBV13 to TRBJ1-4; TRBD1 is a possible D gene (5 bases). Germline assignment: CDR1 PRHDT and CDR2 FYEKMQ (reference sequence). The length of the CDR3 is 12 residues. Trimming cost V 3 bases and J 7 bases, with 6 bases left between them. The CDR3 loop is CASSFGGEKLFF. DNA for the CDR3: TGTGCCAGCAGCTTCGGGGGTGAAAAACTGTTTTTT.

This clone was seen a single time. The chain recombines TRBV7-9 with TRBJ2-1; TRBD2 might be the D (6 bases). Deletions cut 5 bases from V and 11 bases from J, with 19 bases between. The CDR3 is made up of 14 amino acids. Germline CDR1 is SEHNR and CDR2 is FQNEAQ (reference sequence). CDR3 amino acids: CASSPPLQGGKQFF. CDR3 DNA: TGTGCCAGCAGCCCCCCGCTTCAGGGAGGTAAGCAGTTCTTC.

The chain is built from TRBV5-1 and TRBJ2-7; the D gene is possibly TRBD2 (5 bases). Per germline, CDR1 SGHRS and CDR2 YFSETQ. The length of the CDR3 is 15 residues. Trimming left V 0 bases short and J 0 bases short, with 10 bases between. DNA of the CDR3: TGCGCCAGCAGCTTGGAGGTAGCGAGCTCCTACGAGCAGTACTTC. Its translation: CASSLEVASSYEQYF.

V usage is TRBV9 and J usage is TRBJ2-2, with 8 bases lining up with TRBD1. Trimming at V came to 3 bases and at J to 2 bases, leaving 6 bases not matched to a gene. The length of the CDR3 is 16 residues. Germline V gene data show CDR1 as SGDLS and CDR2 as YYNGEE. CDR3 loop: CASSGRQGINTGELFF. The CDR3 nucleotides are TGTGCCAGCAGCGGTAGACAGGGGATTAACACCGGGGAGCTGTTTTTT. Drawing the rest from reference TRBV9 and TRBJ2-2, the complete variable domain is DSGVTQTPKHLITATGQRVTLRCSPRSGDLSVYWYQQSLDQGLQFLIQYYNGEERAKGNILERFSAQQFPDLHSELNLSSLELGDSALYFCASSGRQGINTGELFFGEGSRLTVL.

This chain joins TRBV6-5 and TRBJ2-1; 8 nucleotides align to TRBD2. CDR1 is MNHEY and CDR2 is SVGAGI in the germline V gene. Germline trimming cut 6 bases from V and 5 bases from J; bases unmatched to any gene: 9. The CDR3 loop spans 15 amino acids. CDR3 sequence: CASSLSGLVNNEQFF. The CDR3 nucleotides are TGTGCCAGCAGCCTCTCGGGACTAGTCAACAATGAGCAGTTCTTC.